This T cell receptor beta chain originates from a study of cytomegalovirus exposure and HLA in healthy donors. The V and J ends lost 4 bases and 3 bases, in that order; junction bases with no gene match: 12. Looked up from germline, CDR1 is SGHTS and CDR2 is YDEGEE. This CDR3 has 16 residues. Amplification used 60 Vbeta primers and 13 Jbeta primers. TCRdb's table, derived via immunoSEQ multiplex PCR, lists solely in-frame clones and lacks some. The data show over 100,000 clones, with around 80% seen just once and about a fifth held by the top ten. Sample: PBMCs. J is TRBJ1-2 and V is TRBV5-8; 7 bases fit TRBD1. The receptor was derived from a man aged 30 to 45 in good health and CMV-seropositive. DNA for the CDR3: TGTGCCAGCAGCCCTAAATCGACAGGGCTCTACTATGGCTACACCTTC. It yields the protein CASSPKSTGLYYGYTF. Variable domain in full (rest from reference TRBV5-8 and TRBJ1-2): EAGVTQSPTHLIKTRGQQATLRCSPISGHTSVYWYQQALGLGLQFLLWYDEGEERNRGNFPPRFSGRQFPNYSSELNVNALELEDSALYLCASSPKSTGLYYGYTFGSGTRLTVV.